The clone carrying this TCR beta chain was seen repeatedly, ten times or more. The record originates from a study of T cells in Graves' hyperthyroidism and ophthalmopathy. On the study more broadly: Peripheral blood was obtained at initial diagnosis, preceding any treatment.

What was amplified from RNA transcripts were TCR beta CDR3 regions. First-round RT-PCR targeting the TCR CDR3 was performed with the HTBI primer set. Each CDR3 protein is one row after TCRdb ran MiXCR on the multiplex PCR reads. The top ten hold around 3.5% of the sample, which has hundreds of thousands of distinct CDR3 sequences, approximately 15% seen once. For ophthalmopathy patients, the Clinical Activity Score was at least 3 and the NOSPECS grade at least 4; duration was under 3 months. A patient was excluded if there was uncontrolled infection, other autoimmune disease, pregnancy or lactation. Source material for PBMCs was 10 ml fresh peripheral blood. Looked up from germline, CDR1 is MNHEY and CDR2 is SMNVEV (reference sequence). This CDR3 comprises 16 residues. Trimming stripped 2 bases from V and 2 bases from J, with 14 bases between.

The source is a woman aged 40-49 years with Graves' ophthalmopathy. V and J are TRBV27 and TRBJ2-3; perhaps TRBD2 as D (6 bases). Sequencing input: blood. In DNA, the CDR3 is TGTGCCAGCAGTTTACGGGCGGGACCCCCCACAGATACGCAGTATTTT. Its translation is CASSLRAGPPTDTQYF.